Listed here is a single T cell receptor beta chain. Before being deemed recovered, Cohort 3 donors had two negative PCRs, clearance, or symptom resolution. These data come from a study of blood T cell repertoires in COVID-19. Study as a whole: The analysed material was cDNA or gDNA that came from T cells, B-cell-depleted T cells, or PBMCs.

TCRdb's copy holds only in-frame clones and misses some; the assay was immunoSEQ multiplex PCR. This table holds roughly 250,000 clones, 85% to 90% found once. CDR1 is SGHVS and CDR2 is FQNEAQ in the germline V gene. The CDR3 extends over 12 amino acids. With 5 bases removed from V and 4 bases from J, the gap between germline ends came to 8 bases. The TCR sequence derives from a woman in her forties or fifties who had recovered from COVID-19. Material: PBMCs or T cells enriched from blood (not recorded which). This sequence joins TRBV7-8 and TRBJ1-2; D gene uncertain. The CDR3 here is CASSQDIYGYTF. The CDR3 DNA is TGTGCCAGCAGCCAAGACATCTATGGCTACACCTTC.